Below, 19 T cell receptor beta chains from the same sample are listed, as sequenced in a study of blood T cell repertoires in COVID-19. Sequencing was performed with immunoSEQ multiplex PCR; in TCRdb, only in-frame clones are kept and a portion is missing. The profile shows under 150,000 clones, 65% to 90% of them singletons. Sequenced material: PBMCs or T cells enriched from blood (not recorded which). These receptors came from a woman in her fifties or sixties who had recovered from COVID-19.

V is TRBV6-1 and J is TRBJ1-2; TRBD1 aligns across 8 bases. CDR1 is MNHNS, CDR2 SASEGT, per germline. The length of the CDR3 is 15 residues. Trimming removed 1 base from V and 4 bases from J; junction bases left unmatched: 5. CDR3 loop: CASSEVAGGFYGYTF. CDR3 coding DNA: TGTGCCAGCAGTGAAGTAGCAGGGGGCTTCTATGGCTACACCTTC.

The chain employs TRBV6-5 and TRBJ1-2; D remains ambiguous. V lost 6 bases to trimming and J lost 8 bases, with 19 bases between them. Germline V gene data show CDR1 as MNHEY and CDR2 as SVGAGI. The CDR3 has 14 residues. CDR3: CASRRVGSEGGYTF. The CDR3, as DNA: TGTGCCAGCAGACGAGTGGGTTCAGAGGGCGGCTACACCTTC.

The DNA for the CDR3 is TGCAGTGCTAGTCGTCTAGCGGGGGGGTTTGACAATGAGCAGTTCTTC. It codes for CSASRLAGGFDNEQFF. J is TRBJ2-1 and V is TRBV20-1; TRBD2 matches at 12 bases. The CDR3 is 16 amino acids. Germline V CDR1 and CDR2: DFQATT, SNEGSKA (reference sequence). Trimming took 3 bases from V and 5 from J; bases not matched to a gene: 8.

The chain carries TRBV21-1 and TRBJ1-1. TRBV21-1 is an annotated pseudogene. The CDR3 is made up of 14 amino acids. CDR3 region: CASSKGGGNTEAFF. In DNA, the CDR3 is TGTGCCAGCAGCAAAGGAGGCGGGAACACTGAAGCTTTCTTT.

Comments on this clone: Other DNA sequences from this sample encode an identical CDR3 as well. This chain connects TRBV9 to TRBJ1-3; no clear D gene. Trimming took 0 bases from V and 0 from J, leaving 7 bases between them. The CDR3 has 15 residues. Germline V lookup: CDR1 SGDLS, CDR2 YYNGEE. CDR3 sequence: CASSVVGSSGNTIYF. DNA of the CDR3: TGTGCCAGCAGCGTAGTTGGGAGCTCTGGAAACACCATATATTTT.

V usage is TRBV18 and J usage is TRBJ1-1, with D possibly matching TRBD1 (6 bases). V lost 4 bases and J lost 1, with 7 bases in between. This CDR3 has 13 amino acids. Germline V gene sequence: CDR1 KGHSH, CDR2 LQKENI. The CDR3 spells CASSLGQNTEAFF. As DNA, the CDR3 is TGTGCCAGCTCACTGGGACAGAACACTGAAGCTTTCTTT. Based on the CDR3 plus reference TRBV18 and TRBJ1-1, the full variable domain is NAGVMQNPRHLVRRRGQEARLRCSPMKGHSHVYWYRQLPEEGLKFMVYLQKENIIDESGMPKERFSAEFPKEGPSILRIQQVVRGDSAAYFCASSLGQNTEAFFGQGTRLTVV.

The V call is TRBV5-4, the J call TRBJ1-2; 9 nucleotides agree with TRBD1. V was clipped by 4 bases and J by 7 bases; unmatched bases: 2. CDR1 and CDR2 from the germline V gene are SGHNT and YYREEE (reference sequence). The CDR3 totals 12 residues. The CDR3 sequence is CASSLDRGGYTF. As DNA, the CDR3 is TGTGCCAGCAGCCTGGACAGGGGTGGCTACACCTTC.

For the CDR3, the DNA is TGTGCCAGTAGTATAGTTGCACTGAGACAGGGGGCCAACGAGCAGTACTTC. It encodes CASSIVALRQGANEQYF. The chain joins TRBV19 to TRBJ2-7, with 10 bases fitting TRBD1. The CDR3 is made up of 17 amino acids. Germline loops: CDR1 LNHDA, CDR2 SQIVND (reference sequence). Trimming took 1 base from V and 5 from J; bases not matched to a gene: 11.

The chain carries TRBV9 and TRBJ2-7, with D unresolved. CDR1 and CDR2 from the germline V gene are SGDLS and YYNGEE. Trimming took off 0 bases at V and 2 bases at J, with 15 bases between the two ends. The CDR3 covers 16 residues. The CDR3 spells CASSVGGGVGTYEQYF. The CDR3 nucleotides read TGTGCCAGCAGCGTAGGAGGCGGCGTCGGAACCTACGAGCAGTACTTC. Full variable domain (outside the CDR3, taken from reference TRBV9 and TRBJ2-7): DSGVTQTPKHLITATGQRVTLRCSPRSGDLSVYWYQQSLDQGLQFLIQYYNGEERAKGNILERFSAQQFPDLHSELNLSSLELGDSALYFCASSVGGGVGTYEQYFGPGTRLTVT.

A word on this clone: The sample holds other DNA sequences that translate to the same CDR3. The chain links TRBV5-1 to TRBJ1-3; TRBD1 aligns across 9 bases. J gave up 6 bases and V 4 bases, and 5 bases lay outside the gene matches. CDR3 length: 14 residues. Germline V gene data show CDR1 as SGHRS and CDR2 as YFSETQ. The CDR3 protein is CASSPGQGLNTIYF. DNA of the CDR3: TGCGCCAGCAGCCCGGGACAGGGTTTAAACACCATATATTTT. Full variable domain (missing parts from reference TRBV5-1 and TRBJ1-3): KAGVTQTPRYLIKTRGQQVTLSCSPISGHRSVSWYQQTPGQGLQFLFEYFSETQRNKGNFPGRFSGRQFSNSRSEMNVSTLELGDSALYLCASSPGQGLNTIYFGEGSWLTVV.

The rearrangement uses TRBV9 and TRBJ2-7; D call uncertain. There are 13 residues in the CDR3. Germline assignment: CDR1 SGDLS and CDR2 YYNGEE. The V end lost 4 bases, the J end lost 0 bases, and 8 bases lay between the germline ends. CDR3 sequence (DNA): TGTGCCAGCAGCCCCCCCGTCTCCTACGAGCAGTACTTC. Translating gives CASSPPVSYEQYF.

The chain links TRBV6-5 to TRBJ2-1, with no clear D. The germline CDR1 and CDR2 sequences are MNHEY and SVGAGI. This CDR3 spans 12 amino acids. V lost 5 bases and J lost 3, with 5 bases in between. CDR3 protein: CASSNIYNEQFF. The DNA of the CDR3 is TGTGCCAGCAGTAATATCTACAATGAGCAGTTCTTC.

This rearrangement joins TRBV29-1 to TRBJ2-1; no clear D. Deletions cut 6 bases from V and 5 bases from J, with 8 bases between. CDR1 is SQVTM and CDR2 is ANQGSEA in the germline V gene. CDR3 length: 11 amino acids. CDR3 nucleotides: TGCAGCGTCGTGACTCACAATGAGCAGTTCTTC. As protein: CSVVTHNEQFF.

The CDR3 is CASSQGDRVVSSPLHF. The CDR3 DNA reads TGTGCCAGCAGCCAAGGGGACAGGGTTGTCAGTTCACCCCTCCACTTT. The chain links TRBV3-1 (or the pseudogene TRBV3-2) to TRBJ1-6, with 9 bases that match TRBD1. With V trimmed by 1 base and J by 9 bases, 7 bases remained unmatched. From germline, CDR1 is LGHDT and CDR2 YNNKEL (reference sequence). CDR3 size: 16 residues.

V is TRBV10-1 and J is TRBJ2-7; the match to TRBD2 covers 8 bases. The CDR3 is 14 amino acids. With V trimmed by 4 bases and J by 3 bases, 5 bases remained unmatched. CDR1 WNHNN and CDR2 SYGVQD come from the germline V gene (reference sequence). CDR3 coding DNA: TGCGCCAGCAGTGGCTCGGGGGGGGACTACGAGCAGTACTTC. Translation gives CASSGSGGDYEQYF.

The rearrangement links TRBV14 to TRBJ1-1, with D possibly TRBD1 on 5 matching bases. The ends were cut back, 0 bases at V and 2 bases at J, with 13 bases in the middle. The CDR3 extends over 16 amino acids. Looked up from germline, CDR1 is SGHDN and CDR2 is FVKESK. As DNA, the CDR3 is TGTGCCAGCAGCCAAGAAATTCGGGGACTAAACACTGAAGCTTTCTTT. Protein sequence: CASSQEIRGLNTEAFF.

This clone appeared once. The chain links TRBV10-3 to TRBJ1-5; D is ambiguous. CDR1 is ENHRY and CDR2 is SYGVKD in the germline V gene. Trimming pared 6 bases from V and 2 bases from J, leaving 14 bases between. This CDR3 is built from 15 residues. The CDR3 bases are TGTGCCATCAGACCAGAGGGTTATGGCAATCAGCCCCAGCATTTT. Encoded protein: CAIRPEGYGNQPQHF.

The chain combines TRBV19 with TRBJ1-5, with 11 positions matching TRBD1. Trimming took 7 bases from V and 6 from J; bases not matched to a gene: 8. The CDR3 spans 15 residues. Germline V gives CDR1 LNHDA, CDR2 SQIVND (reference sequence). The CDR3 sequence is CASTEGQGASQPQHF. The CDR3 DNA reads TGTGCCAGTACCGAAGGACAGGGGGCCTCTCAGCCCCAGCATTTT.

The chain links TRBV5-6 to TRBJ2-2; 7 nucleotides align to TRBD2. The J segment lost 2 bases and the V segment lost 5 bases, leaving 12 bases of the junction unmatched. The CDR3 extends over 17 amino acids. Germline V gives CDR1 SGHDT, CDR2 YYEEEE. The CDR3, as DNA: TGTGCCAGCAGACAAAGCGGGGCCTACAAAAACACCGGGGAGCTGTTTTTT. This encodes CASRQSGAYKNTGELFF.